A selection of T cell receptor beta chains follows, all from one sample in a study of graft-versus-host responses after intestinal transplantation. The method was immunoSEQ multiplex PCR; TCRdb's version includes in-frame clones alone and lacks a portion of them. The sample has roughly 13,000 clones, less than 45% seen once. This sample comprised alloreactive CD8+ T cells from a mixed lymphocyte reaction culture, obtained before intestinal transplant. Every receptor here comes from a human patient who received an intestinal transplant. The conserved cysteine and the conserved F or W are not part of the CDR3 here.

v_call	j_call	cdr3_aa
TRBV27	TRBJ2-1	ASSLGTSGYNEQF
TRBV7-2	NA	ASRLRDRPIYEQY
TRBV5-4	TRBJ1-6	ASSPYNSPLH
TRBV30	TRBJ2-7	AWSLGQGFDEQY
TRBV28	TRBJ2-7	ASSWGLRGILSYEQY
TRBV4-1	TRBJ2-1	ASSQAPLVVAGDGDEQF
TRBV4-1	TRBJ2-7	ASSPLFNSGTTYEQY
TRBV9	TRBJ2-3	ASSGGVAGATDTQY
TRBV19	TRBJ2-2	AVRLANTGELF
TRBV10-3	TRBJ2-3	AAGGGPLSTDTQY
TRBV19	TRBJ2-2	ARKTSGSIGELF
TRBV6-1	TRBJ1-4	ASSEGFAVDEKLF
TRBV29-1	TRBJ2-1	SVEEVEGTGYYNEQF
TRBV27	TRBJ1-2	ASSLTGGGGYT
TRBV6-5	TRBJ1-2	ASSYSDRGGYT
TRBV27	TRBJ2-1	ASRDYSYNEQF
TRBV6-1	TRBJ2-7	ASSEVGVDSGYEQY
TRBV11-2	TRBJ2-7	ASSSPTSGPYEQY
TRBV27	TRBJ2-1	ASSSGNEQF
TRBV29-1	TRBJ2-7	SVEGRLYEQY
TRBV19	NA	ASSIGSQTYEQY
TRBV6-1	TRBJ2-7	ASSPRDSTYEQY
TRBV5-1	TRBJ2-7	ASSRHRGGYEQY
TRBV10-1	TRBJ2-2	ASTSGEGTGELF
TRBV5-6	TRBJ2-1	ASSPQGDEQF